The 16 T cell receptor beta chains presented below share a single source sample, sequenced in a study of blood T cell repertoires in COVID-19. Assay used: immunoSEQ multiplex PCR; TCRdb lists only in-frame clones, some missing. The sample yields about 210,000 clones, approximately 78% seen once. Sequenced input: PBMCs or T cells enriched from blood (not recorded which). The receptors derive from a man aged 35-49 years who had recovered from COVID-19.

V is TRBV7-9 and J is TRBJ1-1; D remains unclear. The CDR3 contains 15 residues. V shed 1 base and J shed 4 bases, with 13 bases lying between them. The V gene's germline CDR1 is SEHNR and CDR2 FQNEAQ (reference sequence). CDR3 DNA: TGTGCCAGCAGCTTAGTAAGTGCCCGGGGCACTGAAGCTTTCTTT. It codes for CASSLVSARGTEAFF.

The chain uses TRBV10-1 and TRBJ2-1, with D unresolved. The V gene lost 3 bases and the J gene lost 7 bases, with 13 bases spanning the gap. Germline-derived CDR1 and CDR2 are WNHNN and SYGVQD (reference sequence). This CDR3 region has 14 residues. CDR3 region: CASSDGGTKNEQFF. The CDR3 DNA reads TGCGCCAGCAGTGACGGTGGTACGAAAAATGAGCAGTTCTTC.

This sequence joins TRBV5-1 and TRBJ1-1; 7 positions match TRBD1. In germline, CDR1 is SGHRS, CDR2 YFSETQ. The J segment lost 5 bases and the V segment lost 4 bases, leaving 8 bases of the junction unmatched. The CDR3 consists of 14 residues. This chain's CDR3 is CASSIDREGTEAFF. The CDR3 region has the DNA TGCGCCAGCAGCATCGACAGGGAAGGGACTGAAGCTTTCTTT.

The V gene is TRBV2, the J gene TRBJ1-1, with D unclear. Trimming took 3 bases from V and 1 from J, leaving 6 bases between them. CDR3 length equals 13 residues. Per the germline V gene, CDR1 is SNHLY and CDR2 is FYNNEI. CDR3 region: CASSDIANTEAFF. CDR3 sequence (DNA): TGTGCCAGCAGTGATATAGCGAACACTGAAGCTTTCTTT. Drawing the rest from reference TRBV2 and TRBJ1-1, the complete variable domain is EPEVTQTPSHQVTQMGQEVILRCVPISNHLYFYWYRQILGQKVEFLVSFYNNEISEKSEIFDDQFSVERPDGSNFTLKIRSTKLEDSAMYFCASSDIANTEAFFGQGTRLTVV.

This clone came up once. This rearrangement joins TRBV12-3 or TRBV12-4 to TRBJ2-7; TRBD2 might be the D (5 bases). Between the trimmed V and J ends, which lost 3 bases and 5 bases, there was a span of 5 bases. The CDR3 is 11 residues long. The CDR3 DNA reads TGTGCCAGCAGTTTCGGGGACGAGCAGTACTTC. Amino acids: CASSFGDEQYF.

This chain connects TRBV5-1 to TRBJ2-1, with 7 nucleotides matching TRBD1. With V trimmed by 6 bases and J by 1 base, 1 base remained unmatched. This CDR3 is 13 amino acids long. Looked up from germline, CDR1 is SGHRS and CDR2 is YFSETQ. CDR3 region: CASTTGSYNEQFF. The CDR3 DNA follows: TGCGCCAGCACGACAGGGTCCTACAATGAGCAGTTCTTC.

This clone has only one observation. CDR3 in DNA: TGTGCCACCAGTGATTCGGGACAGGATAGCTATGGCTACACCTTC. It codes for CATSDSGQDSYGYTF. The chain carries TRBV24-1 and TRBJ1-2; TRBD1 matches 8 bases. CDR3 length: 15 residues. J was trimmed by 4 bases and V by 2 bases; bases with no gene match: 5. Per the germline V gene, CDR1 is KGHDR and CDR2 is SFDVKD.

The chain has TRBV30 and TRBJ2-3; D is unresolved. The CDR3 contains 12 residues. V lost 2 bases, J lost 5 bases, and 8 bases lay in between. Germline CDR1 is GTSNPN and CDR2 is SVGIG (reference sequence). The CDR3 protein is CAWSLTRDTQYF. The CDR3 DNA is TGTGCCTGGAGTTTGACAAGAGATACGCAGTATTTT.

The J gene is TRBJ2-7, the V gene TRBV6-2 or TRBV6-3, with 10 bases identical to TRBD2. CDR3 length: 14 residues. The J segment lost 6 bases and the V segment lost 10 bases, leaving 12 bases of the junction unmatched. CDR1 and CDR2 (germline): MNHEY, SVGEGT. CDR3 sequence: CAISQAGGPIEQYF. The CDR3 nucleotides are TGTGCCATCAGCCAAGCGGGAGGGCCCATCGAGCAGTACTTC.

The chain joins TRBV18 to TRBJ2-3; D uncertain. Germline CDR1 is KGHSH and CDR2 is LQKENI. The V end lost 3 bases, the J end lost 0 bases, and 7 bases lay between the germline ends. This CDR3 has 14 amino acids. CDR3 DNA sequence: TGTGCCAGCTCACCTGACTTTAGCACAGATACGCAGTATTTT. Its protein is CASSPDFSTDTQYF. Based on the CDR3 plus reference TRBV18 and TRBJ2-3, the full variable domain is NAGVMQNPRHLVRRRGQEARLRCSPMKGHSHVYWYRQLPEEGLKFMVYLQKENIIDESGMPKERFSAEFPKEGPSILRIQQVVRGDSAAYFCASSPDFSTDTQYFGPGTRLTVL.

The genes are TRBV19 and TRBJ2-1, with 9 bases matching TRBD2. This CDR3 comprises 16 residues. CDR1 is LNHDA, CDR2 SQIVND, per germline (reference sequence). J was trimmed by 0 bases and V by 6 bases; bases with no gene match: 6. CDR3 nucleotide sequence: TGTGCCAGTAGGGGGTGGCGGGAGGGCTCCTACAATGAGCAGTTCTTC. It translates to CASRGWREGSYNEQFF. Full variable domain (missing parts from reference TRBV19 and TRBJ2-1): DGGITQSPKYLFRKEGQNVTLSCEQNLNHDAMYWYRQDPGQGLRLIYYSQIVNDFQKGDIAEGYSVSREKKESFPLTVTSAQKNPTAFYLCASRGWREGSYNEQFFGPGTRLTVL.

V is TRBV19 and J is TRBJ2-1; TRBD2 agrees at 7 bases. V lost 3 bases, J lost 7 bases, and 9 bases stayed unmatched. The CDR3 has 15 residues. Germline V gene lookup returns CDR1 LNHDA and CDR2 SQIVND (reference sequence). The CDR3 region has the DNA TGTGCCAGTAGTATCAGCGTGACTAGCAGAAATGAGCAGTTCTTC. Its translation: CASSISVTSRNEQFF.

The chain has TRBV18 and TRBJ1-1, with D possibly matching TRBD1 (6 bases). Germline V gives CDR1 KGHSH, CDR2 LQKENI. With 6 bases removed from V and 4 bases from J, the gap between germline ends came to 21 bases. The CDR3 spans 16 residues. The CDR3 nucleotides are TGTGCCAGCTCGAACACCCGGGACATACGAGGCACTGAAGCTTTCTTT. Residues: CASSNTRDIRGTEAFF.

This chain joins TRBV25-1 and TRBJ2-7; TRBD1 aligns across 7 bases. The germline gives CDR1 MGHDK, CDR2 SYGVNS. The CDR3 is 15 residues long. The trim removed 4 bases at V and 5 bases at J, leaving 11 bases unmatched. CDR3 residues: CASSARATGPHEQYF. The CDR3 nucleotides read TGTGCCAGCAGTGCAAGGGCGACAGGGCCCCACGAGCAGTACTTC.

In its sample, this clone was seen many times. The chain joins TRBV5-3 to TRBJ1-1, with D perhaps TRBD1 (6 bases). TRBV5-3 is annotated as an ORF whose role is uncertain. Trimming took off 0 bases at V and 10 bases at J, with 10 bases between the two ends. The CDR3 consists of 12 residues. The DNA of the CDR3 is TGTGCCAGAAGCTTGGTACAGGGAAGAGCTTTCTTT. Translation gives CARSLVQGRAFF.

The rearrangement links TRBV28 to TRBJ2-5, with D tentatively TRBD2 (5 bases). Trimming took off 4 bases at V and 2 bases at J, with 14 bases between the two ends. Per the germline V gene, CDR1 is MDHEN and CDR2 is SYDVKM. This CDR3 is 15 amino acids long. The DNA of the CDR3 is TGTGCCAGCAGTTCGGGCCTCAGCGGACAAGAGACCCAGTACTTC. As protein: CASSSGLSGQETQYF. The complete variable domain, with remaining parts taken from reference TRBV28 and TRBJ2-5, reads DVKVTQSSRYLVKRTGEKVFLECVQDMDHENMFWYRQDPGLGLRLIYFSYDVKMKEKGDIPEGYSVSREKKERFSLILESASTNQTSMYLCASSSGLSGQETQYFGPGTRLLVL.